This is a list of T cell receptor beta chains from one sample in a study of identical twins. TCRdb passed the 5' RACE reads through MiXCR, listing each CDR3 protein once. This table holds hundreds of thousands of distinct CDR3 sequences, 5.5% to 6.5% found once. The specimen was naive T cells sorted from blood. The receptor set was obtained from a young man in good health. Both conserved end residues are part of each CDR3. A D gene is named only where the DNA matches it firmly. A clone size is listed for some rows: how often the clone was seen (once, few, many), or a class if it is expanded.

J gene,V gene,D gene,CDR3 length,clone size,CDR3 DNA,CDR3 protein
TRBJ1-1,TRBV12-3/TRBV12-4,NA,11,many,TGTGCCAGCCTGAGGGACACTGAAGCTTTCTTT,CASLRDTEAFF
TRBJ1-1,TRBV5-1,TRBD1,17,NA,TGCGCCAGCAGCCTAGGGACAGGGGGCCAACATAACACTGAAGCTTTCTTT,CASSLGTGGQHNTEAFF
TRBJ1-1,TRBV12-5,NA,16,many,TGTGCTAGTGGTTCTCCCTCAACAGAGAAGAACACTGAAGCTTTCTTT,CASGSPSTEKNTEAFF
TRBJ1-1,TRBV6-6,NA,10,many,TGTGCCAGCGGCCGGACCGAAGCTTTCTTT,CASGRTEAFF
TRBJ2-5,TRBV5-1,NA,17,few,TGCGCCAGCAGCTTGGGGGGAGAACTAGCCCAGCAAGAGACCCAGTACTTC,CASSLGGELAQQETQYF
TRBJ2-1,TRBV29-1,NA,13,many,TGCAGCGTTGAGCCCAGGGTAGGAAATGAGCAGTTCTTC,CSVEPRVGNEQFF
TRBJ1-1,TRBV20-1,NA,14,few,TGCAGTGCTAGAGATGCAGACAAGAACACTGAAGCTTTCTTT,CSARDADKNTEAFF
TRBJ2-5,TRBV4-3,NA,16,NA,TGCGCCAGCAGCCAAGAGGGTGGCAGGGCTTCAGAGACCCAGTACTTC,CASSQEGGRASETQYF
TRBJ1-2,TRBV6-6,TRBD1,14,many,TGTGCCAGCAGTTACTCGACAGGGGGGTACGGCTACACCTTC,CASSYSTGGYGYTF
TRBJ2-1,TRBV7-3,TRBD2,20,few,TGTGCCAGCAGCCTGGCCGGGACTAGCGGGAGGGCTGGGTCCTACAATGAGCAGTTCTTC,CASSLAGTSGRAGSYNEQFF
TRBJ2-2,TRBV7-9,NA,14,NA,TGTGCCAGCAGCTCCCGGGTGGACACCGGGGAGCTGTTTTTT,CASSSRVDTGELFF
TRBJ1-5,TRBV18,NA,17,few,TGTGCCAGCTCACCAGTTCAAAAACAGGGAGGGAATCAGCCCCAGCATTTT,CASSPVQKQGGNQPQHF
TRBJ2-1,TRBV4-1,TRBD2,17,few,TGCGCCAGCAGCCAAGAAGGGTGGGCTAGCGGGAGCTATGAGCAGTTCTTC,CASSQEGWASGSYEQFF
TRBJ2-1,TRBV4-1,NA,12,NA,TGCGCCAGCAGCCATGCCGGAACCGAGCAGTTCTTC,CASSHAGTEQFF
TRBJ2-5,TRBV27,NA,13,many,TGTGCCAGCAGTTTAACAGAGGGAGAGACCCAGTACTTC,CASSLTEGETQYF
TRBJ1-1,TRBV5-1,NA,12,many,TGCGCCAGCAGCTTAACAGACACTGAAGCTTTCTTT,CASSLTDTEAFF
TRBJ1-4,TRBV10-3,NA,14,many,TGTGCCATCAGTGATGGGTGGCCTAATGAAAAACTGTTTTTT,CAISDGWPNEKLFF
TRBJ2-2,TRBV12-3/TRBV12-4,NA,14,many,TGTGCCAGCATACCTGGGTCGAACACCGGGGAGCTGTTTTTT,CASIPGSNTGELFF
TRBJ2-4,TRBV20-1,NA,15,many,TGCAGTGCTATCCGGGCCAGGGGATCCAAAAACATTCAGTACTTC,CSAIRARGSKNIQYF
TRBJ2-1,TRBV5-5,NA,16,many,TGTGCCAGCACCGGGGGCGGCGGGCGCACCTACAATGAGCAGTTCTTC,CASTGGGGRTYNEQFF
TRBJ2-5,TRBV11-2,NA,14,few,TGTGCCAGCAGCAGGATCACAGGGATGGAGACCCAGTACTTC,CASSRITGMETQYF
TRBJ2-2,TRBV29-1,NA,12,many,TGCAGCGTTGTAGCACTCACCGGGGAGCTGTTTTTT,CSVVALTGELFF
TRBJ2-6,TRBV6-1,TRBD2,17,few,TGTGCCAGCAGGCCTAGCGGGAGGAACTCTGGGGCCAACGTCCTGACTTTC,CASRPSGRNSGANVLTF
TRBJ1-5,TRBV20-1,TRBD1,14,few,TGCAGCTTACAGGGGACAGATAGCAATCAGCCCCAGCATTTT,CSLQGTDSNQPQHF
TRBJ2-7,TRBV12-3/TRBV12-4,NA,14,many,TGTGCCAGCAGTGGTAGCGGCTTCTCCTACGAGCAGTACTTC,CASSGSGFSYEQYF
TRBJ2-1,TRBV6-2/TRBV6-3,TRBD2,14,many,TGTGCCAGCAGTCCGGGACTAACGAACAATGAGCAGTTCTTC,CASSPGLTNNEQFF
TRBJ2-7,TRBV6-1,TRBD1,16,many,TGTGCCAGCAGTGTCACCGGGACAGGGGCCTACTACGAGCAGTACTTC,CASSVTGTGAYYEQYF
TRBJ1-1,TRBV14,NA,12,few,TGTGCCAGCAGCCAAGGTTTCGCTGAAGCTTTCTTT,CASSQGFAEAFF
TRBJ2-3,TRBV20-1,NA,13,NA,TGCAGTGCTAGATTAGCCCGGGCAGATACGCAGTATTTT,CSARLARADTQYF
TRBJ1-1,TRBV15,NA,12,many,TGTGCCACCAGCGCGCGGATTCCTGAAGCTTTCTTT,CATSARIPEAFF
TRBJ2-1,TRBV12-3/TRBV12-4,TRBD1,16,many,TGTGCCAGCAGTCCCCAAGTAGGGGGCGACTACAATGAGCAGTTCTTC,CASSPQVGGDYNEQFF
TRBJ2-3,TRBV29-1,NA,15,many,TGCAGCGTTGAGGGTTTGATGGTTGGTACAGATACGCAGTATTTT,CSVEGLMVGTDTQYF
TRBJ2-2,TRBV14,NA,16,many,TGTGCCAGCAGCCAGATGACAGCGACGAACACCGGGGAGCTGTTTTTT,CASSQMTATNTGELFF
TRBJ2-5,TRBV10-3,TRBD2,15,many,TGTGCCATCAGTCGGACTAGCGGACTCCAAGAGACCCAGTACTTC,CAISRTSGLQETQYF
TRBJ2-1,TRBV24-1,TRBD2,13,many,TGTGCCACCTCGTCCCTAGCGGGAGAGGTGCAGTTCTTC,CATSSLAGEVQFF
TRBJ2-7,TRBV27,NA,14,NA,TGTGCCAGCATCCACTCCCAGCCCCCCTACGAGCAGTACTTC,CASIHSQPPYEQYF
TRBJ1-2,TRBV10-2,NA,15,NA,TGCGCCAGCAGTGAGTCTCCCAGAGCTAACTATGGCTACACCTTC,CASSESPRANYGYTF
TRBJ2-1,TRBV7-9,NA,13,few,TGTGCCTCCTATCCAGCATCCTACAATGAGCAGTTCTTC,CASYPASYNEQFF
TRBJ2-7,TRBV6-5,TRBD2,17,many,TGTGCCAGCAGTTACTCAGGGACTAGCGGGACTTCCTACGAGCAGTACTTC,CASSYSGTSGTSYEQYF
TRBJ1-5,TRBV12-3/TRBV12-4,TRBD1,14,many,TGTGCCAGCAGCCGCGACAGGGAAAATCAGCCCCAGCATTTT,CASSRDRENQPQHF
TRBJ2-7,TRBV6-1,NA,15,many,TGTGCCAGCAGTCCCAGACAGGGAGGTGTCTACGAGCAGTACTTC,CASSPRQGGVYEQYF
TRBJ2-7,TRBV20-1,TRBD1,14,many,TGCAGTGCTAGACGGGCAGGGGGTCCCTACGAGCAGTACTTC,CSARRAGGPYEQYF
TRBJ2-5,TRBV27,NA,16,few,TGTGCCAGCAGTTATGGTGCAGGGGTGTCCCAAGAGACCCAGTACTTC,CASSYGAGVSQETQYF
TRBJ2-7,TRBV10-3,NA,14,NA,TGTGCCATCAGAGGATATAGGGACGCGGGCGAGCAGTACTTC,CAIRGYRDAGEQYF
TRBJ2-2,TRBV27,TRBD1,15,NA,TGTGCCAGCAGTCTAATAGGGACAGGGGCCGGGGAGCTGTTTTTT,CASSLIGTGAGELFF
TRBJ2-7,TRBV7-2,TRBD2,14,many,TGTGCCAGCAGCCTCATAGCGGGAGCCTACGAGCAGTACTTC,CASSLIAGAYEQYF
TRBJ1-2,TRBV30,TRBD1,13,NA,TGTGCCTGGACAGGGGGCGTTAAGTATGGCTACACCTTC,CAWTGGVKYGYTF
TRBJ2-1,TRBV10-3,TRBD2,15,many,TGTGCCATCAGGGCCGGGACTAGCGGGGACAATGAGCAGTTCTTC,CAIRAGTSGDNEQFF
TRBJ1-5,TRBV25-1,NA,16,few,TGTGCCAGCAGTGATTCCGCAGCCCGTAGCAATCAGCCCCAGCATTTT,CASSDSAARSNQPQHF
TRBJ2-1,TRBV7-9,NA,15,many,TGTGCCAGCAGCTTAGCGGGTATCCGATACAATGAGCAGTTCTTC,CASSLAGIRYNEQFF
TRBJ1-2,TRBV20-1,TRBD1,13,NA,TGCAGTGCCAGGACAGGGCTATACTATGGCTACACCTTC,CSARTGLYYGYTF
TRBJ2-1,TRBV4-3,NA,17,few,TGCGCCAGCAGCCAAGGCCTGACTGGACGCTCCTACAATGAGCAGTTCTTC,CASSQGLTGRSYNEQFF
TRBJ2-3,TRBV28,NA,14,NA,TGTGCCAGCGGCGGTCCGGGGAGCACAGATACGCAGTATTTT,CASGGPGSTDTQYF
TRBJ1-1,TRBV12-3/TRBV12-4,NA,12,many,TGTGCCAGCACCAGGACAGTGGCGGGAGCTTTCTTT,CASTRTVAGAFF